This TCR beta chain was sequenced for a study of OX40 agonist ivuxolimab in advanced cancers. Study as a whole: In three patients, partial responses were observed, one with hepatocellular carcinoma and two with cutaneous melanoma.

Germline V gives CDR1 MGHRA, CDR2 YSYEKL. Trimming removed 2 bases from V and 1 base from J, with 14 bases in between. The CDR3 length is 16 residues. This table comes from immunoSEQ multiplex PCR, and its TCRdb copy is limited to in-frame clones, with some not included. This table has 80,000 or so clones, around 83% appearing once. This receptor was taken from an adult with an advanced solid tumor such as melanoma, head and neck, liver or kidney cancer. This specimen was CD4+ or CD8+ T cells sorted from blood, taken in a trial of the OX40 agonist ivuxolimab. The chain combines TRBV4-1 with TRBJ1-2, with D unresolved. The CDR3 loop is CASSQSGLSLNYGYTF. CDR3 coding DNA: TGCGCCAGCAGCCAATCCGGACTATCTCTTAACTATGGCTACACCTTC.